This T cell receptor beta chain was profiled in a study of CD8 T cells in ankylosing spondylitis. Notes on the study in general: Disease-linked clones were CD8+ and relatively rare in peripheral blood. In ankylosing spondylitis patients, matched synovial fluid reportedly showed significant enrichment of disease-linked clones. Several highly homologous variants made up a TCR beta motif, and this motif appeared characteristic of ankylosing spondylitis blood. Some motif variants had been reported before (in reactive arthritis synovial fluid and blood).

Note on this clonotype: The target antigen is unknown.

This CDR3 region has 14 residues. V shed 3 bases, J shed 7 bases, and the junction held 5 bases outside the gene matches. Germline V gene data show CDR1 as MNHEY and CDR2 as SMNVEV (reference sequence). By quantitative 5'-RACE with molecular barcodes, the TCR beta libraries were made. TCRdb reprocessed the 5' RACE reads via MiXCR and lists one record per CDR3 protein. Among some 130,000 distinct CDR3 sequences, 15% to 20% were seen once, and the ten largest hold around a third. Sequenced input: blood, either unsorted or a sorted T cell fraction (not recorded which). This chain uses TRBV27 with TRBJ1-1, with 10 bases matching TRBD1. The clonotype was recovered from a male donor with ankylosing spondylitis. The CDR3 loop is CASSFPGQGGEAFF. DNA for the CDR3: TGTGCCAGCAGTTTCCCCGGACAGGGGGGTGAAGCTTTCTTT.